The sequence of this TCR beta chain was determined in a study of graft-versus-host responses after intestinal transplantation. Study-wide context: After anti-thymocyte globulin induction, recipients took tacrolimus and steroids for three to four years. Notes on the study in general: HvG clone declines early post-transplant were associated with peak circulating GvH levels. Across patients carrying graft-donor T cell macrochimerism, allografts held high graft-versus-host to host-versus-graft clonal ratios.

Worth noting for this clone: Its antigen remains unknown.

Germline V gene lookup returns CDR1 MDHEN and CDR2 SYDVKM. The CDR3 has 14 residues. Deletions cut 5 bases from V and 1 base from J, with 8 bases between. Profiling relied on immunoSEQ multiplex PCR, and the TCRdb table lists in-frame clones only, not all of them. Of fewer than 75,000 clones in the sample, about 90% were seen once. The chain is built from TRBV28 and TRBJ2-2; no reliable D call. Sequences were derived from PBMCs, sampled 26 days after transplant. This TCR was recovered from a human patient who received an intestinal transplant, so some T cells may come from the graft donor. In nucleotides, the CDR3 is TGTGCCAGCAGTCGCAGACTGAACACCGGGGAGCTGTTTTTT. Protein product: CASSRRLNTGELFF.